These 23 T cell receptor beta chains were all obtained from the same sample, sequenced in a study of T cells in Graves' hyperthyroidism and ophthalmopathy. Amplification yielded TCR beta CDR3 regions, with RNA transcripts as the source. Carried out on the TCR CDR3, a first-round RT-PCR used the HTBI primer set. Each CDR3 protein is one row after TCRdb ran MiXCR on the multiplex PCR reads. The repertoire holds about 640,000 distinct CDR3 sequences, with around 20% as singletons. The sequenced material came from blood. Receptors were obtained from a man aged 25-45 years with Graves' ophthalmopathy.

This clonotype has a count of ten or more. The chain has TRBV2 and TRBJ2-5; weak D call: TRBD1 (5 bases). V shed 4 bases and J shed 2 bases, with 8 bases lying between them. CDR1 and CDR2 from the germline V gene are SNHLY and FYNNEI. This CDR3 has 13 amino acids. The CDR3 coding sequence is TGTGCCAGCAGTGGGAGACAGCAAGAGACCCAGTACTTC. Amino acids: CASSGRQQETQYF.

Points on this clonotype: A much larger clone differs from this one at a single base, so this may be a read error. CDR3 in amino acids: CASSTGTGGGQYF. The CDR3 DNA follows: TGTGCCAGTAGTACTGGGACTGGTGGAGGGCAGTACTTC. The chain carries TRBV7-6 and TRBJ2-7, with a weak D call TRBD2 (6 bases). Germline values: CDR1 SGHVS, CDR2 FNYEAQ. V was trimmed by 9 bases and J by 9 bases, leaving 21 bases between them. CDR3 length: 13 residues. Looking up the rest from reference TRBV7-6 and TRBJ2-7 gives the full variable domain: GAGVSQSPRYKVTKRGQDVALRCDPISGHVSLYWYRQALGQGPEFLTYFNYEAQQDKSGLPNDRFSAERPEGSISTLTIQRTEQRDSAMYRCASSTGTGGGQYFGPGTRLTVT.

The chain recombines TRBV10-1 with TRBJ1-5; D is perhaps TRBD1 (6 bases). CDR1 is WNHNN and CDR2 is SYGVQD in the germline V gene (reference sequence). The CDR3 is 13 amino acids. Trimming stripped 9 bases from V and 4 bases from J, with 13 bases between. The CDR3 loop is CASAGGPNQPQHF. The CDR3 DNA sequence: TGCGCCAGTGCCGGGGGCCCGAATCAGCCCCAGCATTTT.

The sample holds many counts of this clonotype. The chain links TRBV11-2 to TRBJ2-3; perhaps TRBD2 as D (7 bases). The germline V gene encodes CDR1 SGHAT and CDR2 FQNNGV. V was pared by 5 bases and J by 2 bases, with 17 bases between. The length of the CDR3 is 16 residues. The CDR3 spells CASSPGGLGPTDTQYF. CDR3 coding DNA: TGTGCCAGCAGCCCCGGGGGGCTAGGACCCACAGATACGCAGTATTTT.

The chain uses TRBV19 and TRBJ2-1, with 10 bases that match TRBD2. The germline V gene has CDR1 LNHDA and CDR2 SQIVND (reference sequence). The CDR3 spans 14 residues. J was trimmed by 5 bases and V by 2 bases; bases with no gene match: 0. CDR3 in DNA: TGTGCCAGTAGTATACTAGCGGGAGACAATGAGCAGTTCTTC. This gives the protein CASSILAGDNEQFF.

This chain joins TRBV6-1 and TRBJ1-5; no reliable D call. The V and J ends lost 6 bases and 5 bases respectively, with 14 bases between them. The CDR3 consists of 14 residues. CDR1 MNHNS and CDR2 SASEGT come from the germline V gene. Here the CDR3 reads CASSVEPRDQPQHF. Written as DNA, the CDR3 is TGTGCCAGCAGCGTGGAGCCGCGGGATCAGCCCCAGCATTTT.

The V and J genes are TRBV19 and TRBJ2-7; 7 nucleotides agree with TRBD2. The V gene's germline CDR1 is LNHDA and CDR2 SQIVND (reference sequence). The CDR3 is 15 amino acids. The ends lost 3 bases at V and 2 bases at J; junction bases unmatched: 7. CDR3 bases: TGTGCCAGTAGTATCTTCGCGGGAGAGACCTACGAGCAGTACTTC. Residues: CASSIFAGETYEQYF.

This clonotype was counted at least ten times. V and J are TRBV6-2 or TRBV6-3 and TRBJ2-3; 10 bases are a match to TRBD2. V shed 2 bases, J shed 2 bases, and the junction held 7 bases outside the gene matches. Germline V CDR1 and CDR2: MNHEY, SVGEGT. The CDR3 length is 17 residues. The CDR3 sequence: CASSYLLAGGNTDTQYF. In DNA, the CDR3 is TGTGCCAGCAGTTACCTTTTAGCGGGAGGTAACACAGATACGCAGTATTTT.

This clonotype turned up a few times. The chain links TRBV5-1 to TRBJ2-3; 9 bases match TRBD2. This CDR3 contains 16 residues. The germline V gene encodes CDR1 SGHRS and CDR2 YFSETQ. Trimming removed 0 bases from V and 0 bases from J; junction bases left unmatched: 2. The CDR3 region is CASSLDLAGSTDTQYF. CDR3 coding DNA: TGCGCCAGCAGCTTGGACCTAGCGGGGAGCACAGATACGCAGTATTTT.

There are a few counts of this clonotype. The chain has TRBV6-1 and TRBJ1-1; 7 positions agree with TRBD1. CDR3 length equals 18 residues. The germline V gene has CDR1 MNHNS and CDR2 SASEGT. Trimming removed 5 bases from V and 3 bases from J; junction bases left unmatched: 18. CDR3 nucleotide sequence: TGTGCCAGCAGTCCCCGGACAGGCGGGCTGGGTAGGGACACTGAAGCTTTCTTT. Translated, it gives CASSPRTGGLGRDTEAFF.

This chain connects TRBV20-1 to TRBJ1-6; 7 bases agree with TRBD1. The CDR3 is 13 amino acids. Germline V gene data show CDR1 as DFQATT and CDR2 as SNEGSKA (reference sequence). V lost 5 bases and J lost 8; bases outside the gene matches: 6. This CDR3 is CSAPDRAHSPLHF. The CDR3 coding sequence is TGCAGTGCTCCTGACAGGGCTCATTCACCCCTCCACTTT.

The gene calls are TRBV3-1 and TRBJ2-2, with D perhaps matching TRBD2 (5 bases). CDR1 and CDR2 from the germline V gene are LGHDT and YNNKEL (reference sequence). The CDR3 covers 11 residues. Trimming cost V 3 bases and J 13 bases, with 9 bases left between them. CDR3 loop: CASSHQGGLFF. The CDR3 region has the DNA TGTGCCAGCAGCCACCAAGGAGGGCTGTTTTTT.

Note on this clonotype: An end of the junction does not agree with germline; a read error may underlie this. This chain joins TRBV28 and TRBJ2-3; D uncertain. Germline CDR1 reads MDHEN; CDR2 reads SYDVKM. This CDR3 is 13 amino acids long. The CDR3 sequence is CASSLIHTNTQYF. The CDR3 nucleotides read TGTGCCAGCAGTTTAATACACACAAATACGCAGTATTTT.

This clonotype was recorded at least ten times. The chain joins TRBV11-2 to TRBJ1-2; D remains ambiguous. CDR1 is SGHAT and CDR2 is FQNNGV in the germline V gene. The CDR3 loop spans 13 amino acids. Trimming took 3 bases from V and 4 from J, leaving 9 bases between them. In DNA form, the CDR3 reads TGTGCCAGCAGCTTCCGAGGTGGCTATGGCTACACCTTC. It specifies CASSFRGGYGYTF.

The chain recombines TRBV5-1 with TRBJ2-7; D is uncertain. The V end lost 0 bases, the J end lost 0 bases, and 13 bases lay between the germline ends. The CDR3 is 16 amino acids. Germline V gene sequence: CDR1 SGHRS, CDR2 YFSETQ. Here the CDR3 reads CASSLAGDGRSYEQYF. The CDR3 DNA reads TGCGCCAGCAGCTTGGCCGGCGATGGACGCTCCTACGAGCAGTACTTC. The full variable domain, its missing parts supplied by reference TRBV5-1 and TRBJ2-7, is KAGVTQTPRYLIKTRGQQVTLSCSPISGHRSVSWYQQTPGQGLQFLFEYFSETQRNKGNFPGRFSGRQFSNSRSEMNVSTLELGDSALYLCASSLAGDGRSYEQYFGPGTRLTVT.

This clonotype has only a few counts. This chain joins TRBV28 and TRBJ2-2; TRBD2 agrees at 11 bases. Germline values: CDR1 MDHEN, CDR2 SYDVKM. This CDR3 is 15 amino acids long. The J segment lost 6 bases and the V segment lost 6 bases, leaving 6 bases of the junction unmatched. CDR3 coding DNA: TGTGCCAGCAGGTCTACTAGCGGGAGATCCGGGGAGCTGTTTTTT. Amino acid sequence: CASRSTSGRSGELFF.

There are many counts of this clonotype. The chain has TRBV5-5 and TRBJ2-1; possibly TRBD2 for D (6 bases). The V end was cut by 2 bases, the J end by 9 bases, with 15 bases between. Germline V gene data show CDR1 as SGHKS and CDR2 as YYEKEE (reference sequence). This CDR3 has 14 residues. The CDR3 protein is CASSFLRESLEQFF. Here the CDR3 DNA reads TGTGCCAGCAGCTTTTTGCGGGAATCCCTTGAGCAGTTCTTC.

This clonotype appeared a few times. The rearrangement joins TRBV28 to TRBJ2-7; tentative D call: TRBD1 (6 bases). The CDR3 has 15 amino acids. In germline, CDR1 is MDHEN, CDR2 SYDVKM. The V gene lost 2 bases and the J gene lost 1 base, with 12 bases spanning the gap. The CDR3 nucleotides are TGTGCCAGCAGTTTAAGGGGACACTTGTCCTACGAGCAGTACTTC. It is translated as CASSLRGHLSYEQYF.

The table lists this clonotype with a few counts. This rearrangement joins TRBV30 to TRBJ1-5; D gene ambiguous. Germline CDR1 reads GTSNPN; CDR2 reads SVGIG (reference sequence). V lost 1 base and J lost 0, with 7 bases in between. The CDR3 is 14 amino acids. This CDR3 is CAWSAGHSNQPQHF. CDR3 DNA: TGTGCCTGGAGTGCCGGGCATAGCAATCAGCCCCAGCATTTT.

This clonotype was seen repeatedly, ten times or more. In DNA, the CDR3 is TGTGCCACCAGTGGGAGTCAGGGGACCGATAGGAGCTACACCTTC. Translating it yields CATSGSQGTDRSYTF. This chain connects TRBV24-1 to TRBJ1-2; TRBD1 might be the D (6 bases). From germline, CDR1 is KGHDR and CDR2 SFDVKD. The CDR3 spans 15 residues. The V and J ends lost 5 bases and 9 bases respectively, with 21 bases between them.

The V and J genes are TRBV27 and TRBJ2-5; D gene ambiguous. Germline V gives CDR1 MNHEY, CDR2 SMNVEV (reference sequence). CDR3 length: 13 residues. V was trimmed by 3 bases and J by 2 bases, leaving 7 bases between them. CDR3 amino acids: CASSFGHQETQYF. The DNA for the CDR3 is TGTGCCAGCAGTTTTGGTCATCAAGAGACCCAGTACTTC.

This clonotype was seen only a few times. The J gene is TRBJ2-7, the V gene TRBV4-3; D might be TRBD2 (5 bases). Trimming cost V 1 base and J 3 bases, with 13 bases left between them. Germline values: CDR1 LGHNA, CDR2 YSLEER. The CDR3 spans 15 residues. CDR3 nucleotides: TGCGCCAGCAGCCAAGGGCCATCCCGGGGCTACGAGCAGTACTTC. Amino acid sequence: CASSQGPSRGYEQYF.

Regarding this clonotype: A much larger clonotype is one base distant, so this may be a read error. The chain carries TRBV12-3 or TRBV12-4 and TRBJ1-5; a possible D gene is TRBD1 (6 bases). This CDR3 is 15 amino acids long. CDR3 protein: CASSPRQDSNKPQHF. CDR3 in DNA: TGTGCCAGCAGTCCGAGACAGGATAGCAATAAGCCCCAGCATTTT.